The clone carrying this TCR beta chain was recorded once. These data come from a study of blood T cell repertoires in COVID-19. Across the whole study: The cDNA or gDNA used as material had been derived from T cells, B-cell-depleted T cells, or PBMCs.

Clones were read by immunoSEQ multiplex PCR, and TCRdb kept only the in-frame ones, dropping some. The data show some 50,000 clones, roughly nine tenths seen once. The junction had 9 bases not matched to a gene; V was cut back by 3 bases and J by 8 bases. CDR1 and CDR2 (germline): LGHDT, YNNKEL (reference sequence). The CDR3 runs to 16 residues. Sequencing used peripheral blood. V gene TRBV3-1 (or the pseudogene TRBV3-2) combines with J gene TRBJ1-4; 10 nucleotides align to TRBD1. This TCR came from a man between 70 and 80 years old with active COVID-19. CDR3 sequence: CASSHWRTGGQEKLFF. The CDR3 DNA reads as TGTGCCAGCAGCCATTGGAGGACAGGGGGTCAGGAAAAACTGTTTTTT.